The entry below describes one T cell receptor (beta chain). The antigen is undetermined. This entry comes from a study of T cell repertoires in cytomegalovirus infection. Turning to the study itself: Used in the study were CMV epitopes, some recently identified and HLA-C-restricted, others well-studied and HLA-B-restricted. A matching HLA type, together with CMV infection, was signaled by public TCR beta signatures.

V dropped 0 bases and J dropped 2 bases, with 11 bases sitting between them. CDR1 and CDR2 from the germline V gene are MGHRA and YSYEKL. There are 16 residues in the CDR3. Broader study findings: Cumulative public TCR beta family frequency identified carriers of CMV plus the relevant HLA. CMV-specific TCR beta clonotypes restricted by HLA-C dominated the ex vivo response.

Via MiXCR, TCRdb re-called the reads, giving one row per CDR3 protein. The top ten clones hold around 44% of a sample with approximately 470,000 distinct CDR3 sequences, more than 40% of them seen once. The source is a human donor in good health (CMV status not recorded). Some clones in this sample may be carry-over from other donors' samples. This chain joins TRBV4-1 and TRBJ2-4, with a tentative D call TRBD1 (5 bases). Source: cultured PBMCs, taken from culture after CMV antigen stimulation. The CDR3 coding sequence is TGCGCCAGCAGCCAAGACAGGGTATCACCCAAAAACATTCAGTACTTC. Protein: CASSQDRVSPKNIQYF.